This T cell receptor beta chain was sequenced for a study of shared clonotypes between healthy human individuals. Donors included only healthy HIV-negative adults lacking recent acute infections or vaccinations. The CD4+ fraction was divided into a CD45RA+ naive subset and a CD45RA-negative memory subset. V gave up 5 bases and J gave up 5 bases; unmatched junction bases: 5. Per the germline V gene, CDR1 is SNHLY and CDR2 is FYNNEI. This CDR3 region has 14 residues. As regards this clone: As yet, its antigen is unknown.

The study, taken as a whole, reports: Sharing across four donors was highest in naive CD4 (around 5%) and lowest in memory CD8 (approximately 0.4%).

On sorted subsets, replicate PCRs used about 0.2 ug DNA, or tens of thousands of T cell genomes. Sequencing was performed with immunoSEQ multiplex PCR; in TCRdb, only in-frame clones are kept and a portion is missing. The sample shows about 990,000 clones, around 78% of them seen only once. What was sequenced was memory CD4+ T cells from PBMCs. Subset described: CD45RA-negative fraction. This clonotype originated in a man between 18 and 29 years old in good health. Some clones in this sample may be carry-over from other donors' samples. The chain recombines TRBV2 with TRBJ1-4, with TRBD1 identical over 7 bases. In nucleotides, the CDR3 is TGTGCCAGCAGTCCATGGACAGGAAATGAAAAACTGTTTTTT. It specifies CASSPWTGNEKLFF. The complete variable domain, with remaining parts taken from reference TRBV2 and TRBJ1-4, reads EPEVTQTPSHQVTQMGQEVILRCVPISNHLYFYWYRQILGQKVEFLVSFYNNEISEKSEIFDDQFSVERPDGSNFTLKIRSTKLEDSAMYFCASSPWTGNEKLFFGSGTQLSVL.